What follows describes a single TCR beta chain. Its specificity is unknown. The same CDR3 is also encoded by other DNA sequences in this sample. The donors were healthy bone marrow donors. CDR3 length: 13 amino acids. The ends lost 5 bases at V and 1 base at J; junction bases unmatched: 1. The germline V gene encodes CDR1 WNHNN and CDR2 SYGVQD (reference sequence). The data are from a study of cytomegalovirus exposure and HLA in healthy donors. Study results and limitations: Donor immune exposure was known only as CMV serostatus. A later analysis linked about 17,000 TCR beta sequences to HLA alleles at 0.05 false discovery rate.

Primers included in the PCR were 60 Vbeta and 13 Jbeta primers. Some clones are missing from TCRdb's copy, which holds only in-frame ones; the method was immunoSEQ multiplex PCR. The data contain approximately 190,000 clones, roughly 80% of them singletons. The chain combines TRBV10-1 with TRBJ2-7, with 8 bases lining up with TRBD1. Sequenced sample: PBMCs. The clonotype was recovered from a man in his fifties or sixties in good health and CMV-seronegative. The chain's CDR3 is CASSRTGSYEQYF. Written as DNA, the CDR3 is TGCGCCAGCAGTCGGACAGGGTCCTACGAGCAGTACTTC.